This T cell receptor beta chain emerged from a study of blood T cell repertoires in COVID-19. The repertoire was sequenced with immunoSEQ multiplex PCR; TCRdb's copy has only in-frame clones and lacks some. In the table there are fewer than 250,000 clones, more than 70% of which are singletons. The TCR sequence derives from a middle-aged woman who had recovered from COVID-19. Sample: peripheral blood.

The CDR3 protein is CASSTGQASGNTIYF. The CDR3 DNA follows: TGTGCCAGCAGTACAGGACAGGCATCTGGAAACACCATATATTTT. The V gene is TRBV9, the J gene TRBJ1-3, with 7 bases matching TRBD1. Germline loops: CDR1 SGDLS, CDR2 YYNGEE. The CDR3 has 15 residues. The junction had 6 bases not matched to a gene; V was cut back by 5 bases and J by 1 base.